A single sample gave rise to the 10 T cell receptor beta chains below, sequenced in a study of blood T cell repertoires in COVID-19 (dated by TCRdb to about 2020). Receptors were amplified or captured by the immunoSEQ multiplex PCR assay. TCRdb provides this immuneACCESS table in a form limited to in-frame rearrangements. Some clones are lacking; in checked studies, under half of them reflect an unresolved V gene, and why the rest are absent is not known. This sample gives 220,000 or so clones in total; about 83% of them show up just once. The ten largest account for about 7% of the sample. Specimen: PBMCs or T cells enriched from blood (not recorded which). Receptors were obtained from a woman in her thirties or forties who had recovered from COVID-19.

The genes are TRBV7-9 and TRBJ1-2, with 8 bases aligning to TRBD1. V shed 4 bases, J shed 4 bases, and the junction held 8 bases outside the gene matches. The germline V gene has CDR1 SEHNR and CDR2 FQNEAQ (reference sequence). The CDR3 extends over 15 amino acids. Here the CDR3 DNA reads TGTGCCAGCAGCTCCTCTCAGGGGGCCGTCTATGGCTACACCTTC. It yields the protein CASSSSQGAVYGYTF.

The J gene is TRBJ2-1, the V gene TRBV5-4; no clear D. Germline CDR1 reads SGHNT; CDR2 reads YYREEE (reference sequence). The CDR3 is made up of 14 amino acids. Deletions cut 0 bases from V and 8 bases from J, with 12 bases between. CDR3 DNA sequence: TGTGCCAGCAGCTTGGTCTTCGAGGTGGATGAGCAGTTCTTC. It is translated as CASSLVFEVDEQFF.

The chain joins TRBV7-7 to TRBJ2-2, with TRBD1 identical over 7 bases. V lost 5 bases and J lost 5; bases outside the gene matches: 2. Germline V gene lookup returns CDR1 SSHAT and CDR2 FNYEAQ (reference sequence). The CDR3 covers 13 residues. The DNA for the CDR3 is TGTGCCAGCAGCCAGGACAGGACCGGGGAGCTGTTTTTT. This sequence encodes CASSQDRTGELFF. Together with reference TRBV7-7 and TRBJ2-2, the CDR3 gives the full variable domain: GAGVSQSPRYKVTKRGQDVTLRCDPISSHATLYWYQQALGQGPEFLTYFNYEAQPDKSGLPSDRFSAERPEGSISTLTIQRTEQRDSAMYRCASSQDRTGELFFGEGSRLTVL.

The chain couples TRBV3-1 (or the pseudogene TRBV3-2) to TRBJ1-6; TRBD1 matches at 8 bases. J lost 7 bases, V lost 6 bases, and 11 bases had no gene match. Looked up from germline, CDR1 is LGHDT and CDR2 is YNNKEL (reference sequence). The CDR3 sequence is 16 residues long. DNA for the CDR3: TGTGCCAGCAGGGCGCACGGACAGGGAAACAATTCACCCCTCCACTTT. Protein product: CASRAHGQGNNSPLHF.

The J gene is TRBJ2-7, the V gene TRBV27; 7 positions agree with TRBD1. Germline V CDR1 and CDR2: MNHEY, SMNVEV (reference sequence). With 1 base clipped from V and 6 bases from J, the junction kept 12 bases outside the gene matches. The CDR3 consists of 16 residues. This CDR3 is CASSLYGAGGSREQYF. The DNA for the CDR3 is TGTGCCAGCAGTTTATATGGGGCAGGGGGTTCCCGCGAGCAGTACTTC.

The V gene is TRBV28, the J gene TRBJ1-1; weak D call: TRBD1 (6 bases). CDR3 length: 16 residues. Germline CDR1 reads MDHEN; CDR2 reads SYDVKM. V dropped 2 bases and J dropped 1 base, with 14 bases sitting between them. The CDR3 is CASSLGTRGSNTEAFF. The CDR3 DNA sequence: TGTGCCAGCAGTTTAGGGACACGGGGTTCGAACACTGAAGCTTTCTTT.

The chain is built from TRBV11-2 and TRBJ1-6; D gene uncertain. Germline lookup yields CDR1 SGHAT and CDR2 FQNNGV. With 8 bases removed from V and 0 bases from J, the gap between germline ends came to 8 bases. The CDR3 consists of 14 residues. The CDR3 nucleotides read TGTGCCAGCGGTGGGAGCTCCTATAATTCACCCCTCCACTTT. It encodes CASGGSSYNSPLHF.

V and J are TRBV5-1 and TRBJ1-1; tentatively, D is TRBD1 (6 bases). Germline V gene lookup returns CDR1 SGHRS and CDR2 YFSETQ. This CDR3 comprises 13 residues. Trimming took 5 bases from V and 3 from J, leaving 11 bases between them. The CDR3 DNA sequence: TGCGCCAGCAGGACACAGGGAGACACTGAAGCTTTCTTT. Its protein is CASRTQGDTEAFF.

In its sample, this clone was seen many times. The chain links TRBV2 to TRBJ1-4; 7 bases are shared with TRBD1. CDR1 is SNHLY and CDR2 is FYNNEI in the germline V gene. With V trimmed by 6 bases and J by 7 bases, 8 bases remained unmatched. The CDR3 runs to 14 residues. The CDR3 DNA reads as TGTGCCAGCAGAGACAGGGTGGGGAGTGAAAAACTGTTTTTT. It translates to CASRDRVGSEKLFF.

The chain employs TRBV11-2 and TRBJ2-3, with D hard to call. CDR1 is SGHAT and CDR2 is FQNNGV in the germline V gene. V was pared by 0 bases and J by 6 bases, with 7 bases between. The CDR3 contains 13 residues. CDR3 nucleotides: TGTGCCAGCAGCTTAGATAGATCGGATACGCAGTATTTT. Protein sequence: CASSLDRSDTQYF.